This entry lists 13 T cell receptor beta chains sequenced from one sample in a study of shared clonotypes between healthy human individuals. The data were produced by immunoSEQ multiplex PCR, yet TCRdb's version contains in-frame clones alone and is incomplete. The repertoire holds 2 million to 2.5 million clones, with roughly 95% as singletons. The specimen was naive CD4+ T cells sorted from blood. The subset denotes: CD45RA+ positively selected. The receptor set was obtained from a man between 18 and 29 years old in good health.

V and J are TRBV13 and TRBJ2-3, with 7 bases lining up with TRBD2. V was clipped by 5 bases and J by 4 bases; unmatched bases: 9. The CDR3 consists of 15 residues. From germline, CDR1 is PRHDT and CDR2 FYEKMQ (reference sequence). The CDR3 coding sequence is TGTGCCAGCAGCCGCGGACTAGTAAGGGCAGATACGCAGTATTTT. This sequence encodes CASSRGLVRADTQYF.

This chain uses TRBV19 with TRBJ2-6; D is ambiguous. The CDR3 consists of 16 residues. V was cut by 3 bases and J by 0 bases, with 9 bases left in between. Germline V gene sequence: CDR1 LNHDA, CDR2 SQIVND (reference sequence). The CDR3 DNA is TGTGCCAGTAGTATTCCTGCTAGCTCTGGGGCCAACGTCCTGACTTTC. Protein: CASSIPASSGANVLTF. The full variable domain, rest sourced from reference TRBV19 and TRBJ2-6, is DGGITQSPKYLFRKEGQNVTLSCEQNLNHDAMYWYRQDPGQGLRLIYYSQIVNDFQKGDIAEGYSVSREKKESFPLTVTSAQKNPTAFYLCASSIPASSGANVLTFGAGSRLTVL.

CDR3 region: CASSPPGIRPERLFF. DNA for the CDR3: TGTGCCAGCAGCCCACCCGGGATACGTCCAGAGCGGCTGTTCTTC. The V call is TRBV5-6, the J call TRBJ2-1, with TRBD2 as a possible D gene (5 bases). V shed 4 bases and J shed 15 bases, with 26 bases lying between them. This CDR3 is 15 amino acids long. The V gene's germline CDR1 is SGHDT and CDR2 YYEEEE.

The chain joins TRBV14 to TRBJ1-1, with D perhaps TRBD1 (5 bases). This CDR3 has 14 amino acids. Germline V CDR1 and CDR2: SGHDN, FVKESK. Trimming removed 5 bases from V and 5 bases from J, with 15 bases in between. The CDR3 here is CASSYQGGGTEAFF. DNA for the CDR3: TGTGCCAGCAGCTACCAGGGAGGAGGAACTGAAGCTTTCTTT.

This rearrangement joins TRBV7-2 to TRBJ1-3; D gene unclear. Trimming pared 1 base from V and 4 bases from J, leaving 11 bases between. CDR3 length: 15 residues. Germline loops: CDR1 SGHTA, CDR2 FQGNSA. The CDR3 region has the DNA TGTGCCAGCAGCTTAGGAGTGGGAGAGGGAAACACCATATATTTT. Translating gives CASSLGVGEGNTIYF.

The CDR3 region is CASSLFEGAWGYTF. CDR3 in DNA: TGTGCCAGCAGCTTATTTGAGGGCGCTTGGGGCTACACCTTC. The chain links TRBV7-9 to TRBJ1-2, with D unclear. The CDR3 consists of 14 residues. Trimming took 2 bases from V and 8 from J, leaving 15 bases between them. Germline-derived CDR1 and CDR2 are SEHNR and FQNEAQ (reference sequence). Filled out from reference TRBV7-9 and TRBJ1-2, the complete variable domain reads DTGVSQNPRHKITKRGQNVTFRCDPISEHNRLYWYRQTLGQGPEFLTYFQNEAQLEKSRLLSDRFSAERPKGSFSTLEIQRTEQGDSAMYLCASSLFEGAWGYTFGSGTRLTVV.

This clone was picked up one time. The J gene is TRBJ2-1, the V gene TRBV7-3; 7 bases match TRBD1. CDR3 length: 15 residues. V lost 2 bases to trimming and J lost 4 bases; unmatched junction nucleotides: 5. Looked up from germline, CDR1 is SGHTA and CDR2 is FQGTGA. The DNA of the CDR3 is TGTGCCAGCAGCTTATCGGGACAGACGTACAATGAGCAGTTCTTC. It codes for CASSLSGQTYNEQFF. The variable domain in full, with the rest retrieved from reference TRBV7-3 and TRBJ2-1, is GAGVSQTPSNKVTEKGKYVELRCDPISGHTALYWYRQSLGQGPEFLIYFQGTGAADDSGLPNDRFFAVRPEGSVSTLKIQRTERGDSAVYLCASSLSGQTYNEQFFGPGTRLTVL.

This clone was detected once. The rearrangement links TRBV30 to TRBJ1-6, with D possibly matching TRBD1 (6 bases). Trimming stripped 4 bases from V and 3 bases from J, with 10 bases between. The length of the CDR3 is 14 residues. Germline values: CDR1 GTSNPN, CDR2 SVGIG (reference sequence). The CDR3 sequence: CAWMAGHYNSPLHF. As DNA, the CDR3 is TGTGCCTGGATGGCGGGACACTATAATTCACCCCTCCACTTT.

The V gene is TRBV5-1, the J gene TRBJ1-2, with TRBD1 matching over 7 bases. The CDR3 is 14 residues long. Germline V gene sequence: CDR1 SGHRS, CDR2 YFSETQ. With 4 bases clipped from V and 4 bases from J, the junction kept 7 bases outside the gene matches. CDR3 amino acids: CASSTPGQTYGYTF. The CDR3, as DNA: TGCGCCAGCAGCACCCCGGGACAGACCTATGGCTACACCTTC.

Comments on this clone: The same CDR3 can be traced to other DNA sequences in this sample. The chain links TRBV5-1 to TRBJ2-1, with TRBD1 identical over 9 bases. Trimming at V came to 3 bases and at J to 7 bases, leaving 5 bases not matched to a gene. CDR3 size: 14 residues. The germline CDR1 and CDR2 sequences are SGHRS and YFSETQ. In DNA, the CDR3 is TGCGCCAGCAGCTACGGACAGGGGACGAATGAGCAGTTCTTC. Amino acid sequence: CASSYGQGTNEQFF.

About this clone: The sample carries other DNA sequences with the same CDR3. V gene TRBV5-1 combines with J gene TRBJ2-3; 11 positions match TRBD2. Germline trimming cut 0 bases from V and 5 bases from J; bases unmatched to any gene: 2. Germline values: CDR1 SGHRS, CDR2 YFSETQ. The CDR3 sequence is 15 residues long. The CDR3 spells CASSLALAGGDTQYF. CDR3 nucleotides: TGCGCCAGCAGCTTGGCTCTAGCGGGAGGAGATACGCAGTATTTT. The complete variable domain, with remaining parts taken from reference TRBV5-1 and TRBJ2-3, reads KAGVTQTPRYLIKTRGQQVTLSCSPISGHRSVSWYQQTPGQGLQFLFEYFSETQRNKGNFPGRFSGRQFSNSRSEMNVSTLELGDSALYLCASSLALAGGDTQYFGPGTRLTVL.

This sequence joins TRBV30 and TRBJ2-1, with 9 bases matching TRBD1. Looked up from germline, CDR1 is GTSNPN and CDR2 is SVGIG (reference sequence). J lost 9 bases, V lost 5 bases, and 2 bases had no gene match. CDR3 length: 11 amino acids. The CDR3 spells CAWDRGVEQFF. The CDR3 DNA is TGTGCCTGGGACAGGGGGGTTGAGCAGTTCTTC. Variable domain in full (rest from reference TRBV30 and TRBJ2-1): SQTIHQWPATLVQPVGSPLSLECTVEGTSNPNLYWYRQAAGRGLQLLFYSVGIGQISSEVPQNLSASRPQDRQFILSSKKLLLSDSGFYLCAWDRGVEQFFGPGTRLTVL.

This chain joins TRBV5-4 and TRBJ2-1, with TRBD2 as a possible D gene (6 bases). Trimming removed 4 bases from V and 7 bases from J, with 21 bases in between. Germline values: CDR1 SGHNT, CDR2 YYREEE (reference sequence). This CDR3 has 16 amino acids. CDR3 residues: CASSQRLGSFGNEQFF. The CDR3 DNA follows: TGTGCCAGCAGCCAAAGACTAGGGTCTTTTGGGAATGAGCAGTTCTTC.